This TCR beta chain is drawn from a study of read filtering for tumor transcriptome and immune sequencing. Study information: Among patients, some 17 were male and about 15 female, aged roughly 47 to 90 (mean approximately 64). TCR-mapped reads were about 3.5 to 11 million with IR-seq versus about 80 to 1273 with RNA-seq. Whole-study results and caveats: In IR-seq, single-read clonotypes were approximately 83% of clonotypes but approximately 3.5% of reads. RNA-seq captured clonotypes less deeply and reliably than IR-seq.

CDR3 size: 16 residues. V lost 5 bases to trimming and J lost 0 bases, with 14 bases between them. The germline V gene encodes CDR1 SGHNT and CDR2 YENEEA. This clonotype was found many times. The antigen remains undetermined. The library was built from roughly 400 ng RNA with molecular barcoded adaptors for alpha/delta and beta/gamma chains. TCRdb passed the reads through MiXCR, listing each CDR3 protein once. Of about 86,000 distinct CDR3 sequences listed, roughly an eighth were seen once; the top ten hold 14% to 15%. The clonotype originates from a donor at least 40 years old with multiple myeloma. The sample taken for sequencing was a population of CD138-negative cells sorted from bone marrow. The chain is built from TRBV11-3 and TRBJ2-1, with a tentative D call TRBD2 (5 bases). Written as DNA, the CDR3 is TGTGCCAGCAGCCCTCGGGCGGGTCACTCCTACAATGAGCAGTTCTTC. Protein sequence: CASSPRAGHSYNEQFF.